This TCR beta chain derives from a study of early T cells in non-severe SARS-CoV-2 infection. Looking at the study overall: Sequencing used unsorted whole-blood bulk RNA, so chains lack pairing.

The CDR3 extends over 14 amino acids. Germline lookup yields CDR1 DFQATT and CDR2 SNEGSKA (reference sequence). The V segment lost 0 bases and the J segment 5 bases; nucleotides outside the gene matches: 7. Attached unique molecular identifiers marked individual cDNA molecules. TCRdb reprocessed the 5' RACE reads via MiXCR and lists one record per CDR3 protein. This table has around 77,000 distinct CDR3 sequences, approximately 14% appearing once. The specimen was whole blood, collected at baseline. This receptor was taken from an adult who was a healthcare worker with PCR-confirmed SARS-CoV-2 infection or an uninfected control (not recorded which). The V gene is TRBV20-1, the J gene TRBJ2-7; TRBD2 aligns across 7 bases. DNA for the CDR3: TGCAGTGCTAGAGATGGAGGTGGGAGGGACGAGCAGTACTTC. It encodes CSARDGGGRDEQYF.